The 22 T cell receptor beta chains below come from one sample, sequenced in a study of OX40 agonist ivuxolimab in advanced cancers. Clones were sequenced by immunoSEQ multiplex PCR, and TCRdb holds only the in-frame ones, with some missing. The sample holds 20,000 to 25,000 clones, over 80% seen once. The source was CD4+ or CD8+ T cells sorted from blood, collected in a trial of the OX40 agonist ivuxolimab. Receptors originate from an adult with an advanced solid tumor such as melanoma, head and neck, liver or kidney cancer.

J is TRBJ2-7 and V is TRBV19; possible D gene TRBD2, 6 bases. The germline CDR1 and CDR2 sequences are LNHDA and SQIVND (reference sequence). The V end lost 6 bases, the J end lost 0 bases, and 12 bases lay between the germline ends. CDR3 length: 14 amino acids. CDR3 in amino acids: CASSLSGVSYEQYF. For the CDR3, the DNA is TGTGCCAGTAGCCTCTCGGGAGTCTCCTACGAGCAGTACTTC.

Of note for this clone: The sample contains more than one DNA sequence encoding this CDR3. For the CDR3, the DNA is TGTGCCAGCAGTTACTCGAGCGGGGGGAAACTGTTTTTT. Protein: CASSYSSGGKLFF. The chain combines TRBV6-5 with TRBJ1-4, with D possibly TRBD1 on 5 matching bases. The CDR3 is 13 residues long. The germline V gene encodes CDR1 MNHEY and CDR2 SVGAGI. Trimming removed 0 bases from V and 11 bases from J, with 10 bases in between.

V and J are TRBV27 and TRBJ2-7, with 10 bases fitting TRBD1. The CDR3 consists of 14 residues. Germline loops: CDR1 MNHEY, CDR2 SMNVEV (reference sequence). V gave up 8 bases and J gave up 0 bases; unmatched junction bases: 4. CDR3: CASRDRGHSYEQYF. The DNA of the CDR3 is TGTGCCAGCCGGGACAGGGGCCACTCCTACGAGCAGTACTTC.

This chain connects TRBV2 to TRBJ2-5; 11 bases line up with TRBD2. The germline gives CDR1 SNHLY, CDR2 FYNNEI. V was pared by 4 bases and J by 1 base, with 17 bases of the junction left unmatched. This CDR3 has 20 residues. The CDR3 sequence: CASSGRRIQLAGDFQETQYF. The CDR3, as DNA: TGTGCCAGCAGTGGTCGAAGGATTCAACTAGCGGGGGACTTCCAAGAGACCCAGTACTTC.

The gene calls are TRBV11-1 and TRBJ2-1; 7 bases align to TRBD2. The V gene's germline CDR1 is SGHAT and CDR2 FQDESV (reference sequence). Germline trimming cut 8 bases from V and 3 bases from J; bases unmatched to any gene: 4. CDR3 size: 13 residues. In DNA form, the CDR3 reads TGTGCCAGCGGGGCGGGGGACTACAATGAGCAGTTCTTC. Translating it yields CASGAGDYNEQFF.

This clone is a singleton in its sample. This sequence joins TRBV6-5 and TRBJ2-1; tentative D call: TRBD2 (5 bases). V was cut by 5 bases and J by 9 bases, with 8 bases left in between. This CDR3 is 11 amino acids long. Germline assignment: CDR1 MNHEY and CDR2 SVGAGI. The CDR3 nucleotides are TGTGCCAGCAGTCCCGGAGGTGAGCAGTTCTTC. Protein: CASSPGGEQFF.

The rearrangement links TRBV29-1 to TRBJ1-2, with D perhaps matching TRBD1 (6 bases). V was shortened by 4 bases and J by 7 bases, with 13 bases between the two germline ends. The CDR3 is 12 residues long. Germline assignment: CDR1 SQVTM and CDR2 ANQGSEA. CDR3 coding DNA: TGCAGCGTTGCGGCAGGGGCCATTGGCTACACCTTC. Translation: CSVAAGAIGYTF.

The V gene is TRBV7-3, the J gene TRBJ1-1, with D tentatively TRBD1 (6 bases). Germline assignment: CDR1 SGHTA and CDR2 FQGTGA. V lost 5 bases and J lost 4, with 11 bases in between. This CDR3 has 13 residues. In DNA form, the CDR3 reads TGTGCCAGCAGCCTAGGGGGGGGCACTGAAGCTTTCTTT. It yields the protein CASSLGGGTEAFF.

The chain has TRBV5-6 and TRBJ2-6; TRBD2 might be the D (5 bases). CDR1 SGHDT and CDR2 YYEEEE come from the germline V gene. The CDR3 loop spans 16 amino acids. V was cut by 1 base and J by 4 bases, with 12 bases left in between. This chain's CDR3 is CASSLSGFSGANVLTF. CDR3 coding DNA: TGTGCCAGCAGCTTGTCGGGGTTTTCCGGGGCCAACGTCCTGACTTTC.

The V gene is TRBV6-5, the J gene TRBJ2-5; D uncertain. There are 16 residues in the CDR3. Between the trimmed V and J ends, which lost 5 bases and 0 bases, there was a span of 16 bases. Germline CDR1 and CDR2: MNHEY and SVGAGI. CDR3: CASSHYIPEDQETQYF. The CDR3 DNA is TGTGCCAGCAGTCACTATATCCCTGAGGACCAAGAGACCCAGTACTTC.

This chain connects TRBV4-3 to TRBJ2-7, with 10 bases matching TRBD1. In germline, CDR1 is LGHNA, CDR2 YSLEER. The CDR3 contains 13 residues. With V trimmed by 3 bases and J by 7 bases, 3 bases remained unmatched. CDR3 residues: CASSQGQGREQYF. CDR3 in DNA: TGCGCCAGCAGCCAGGGACAGGGGAGGGAGCAGTACTTC.

This chain links TRBV4-1 with TRBJ2-2; TRBD2 matches at 8 bases. Germline V CDR1 and CDR2: MGHRA, YSYEKL. This CDR3 region has 17 residues. J was trimmed by 3 bases and V by 1 base; bases with no gene match: 7. The CDR3: CASSQGPAGGDTGELFF. As DNA, the CDR3 is TGCGCCAGCAGCCAAGGTCCCGCGGGGGGAGACACCGGGGAGCTGTTTTTT.

The chain employs TRBV5-1 and TRBJ2-5; 7 bases are shared with TRBD2. From germline, CDR1 is SGHRS and CDR2 YFSETQ. There are 14 residues in the CDR3. The V and J ends lost 5 bases and 2 bases, in that order; junction bases with no gene match: 6. Written as DNA, the CDR3 is TGCGCCAGCAGATCCGGGGGGATTCAAGAGACCCAGTACTTC. Its protein product is CASRSGGIQETQYF.

The V and J genes are TRBV18 and TRBJ2-7, with 9 bases lining up with TRBD1. This CDR3 comprises 13 residues. The ends lost 8 bases at V and 5 bases at J; junction bases unmatched: 7. Germline-derived CDR1 and CDR2 are KGHSH and LQKENI. CDR3 DNA: TGTGCCAGCCGCCGGACAGGGGAAGACGAGCAGTACTTC. Translating gives CASRRTGEDEQYF.

This rearrangement joins TRBV27 to TRBJ2-2; TRBD2 agrees at 16 bases. The CDR3 contains 19 residues. Germline trimming cut 4 bases from V and 1 base from J; bases unmatched to any gene: 6. Germline assignment: CDR1 MNHEY and CDR2 SMNVEV (reference sequence). The CDR3 DNA reads as TGTGCCAGCAGTTCCATCGGGACTAGCGGGAGGGAGAACACCGGGGAGCTGTTTTTT. Translating it yields CASSSIGTSGRENTGELFF.

The sample holds one count of this clone. V is TRBV6-4 and J is TRBJ2-1; TRBD2 agrees at 9 bases. The V and J ends lost 3 bases and 0 bases, in that order; junction bases with no gene match: 3. CDR3 length: 16 residues. Germline V lookup: CDR1 MRHNA, CDR2 SNTAGT. For the CDR3, the DNA is TGTGCCAGCAGTGAAGGTAGCGGGGGCTCCTACAATGAGCAGTTCTTC. It is translated as CASSEGSGGSYNEQFF.

The gene calls are TRBV5-1 and TRBJ2-3, with TRBD2 matching over 10 bases. From germline, CDR1 is SGHRS and CDR2 YFSETQ. The CDR3 has 15 amino acids. V trimming: 0 bases; J trimming: 10 bases; junction bases outside the gene matches: 8. The CDR3 loop is CASSLEASGSNPQYF. DNA of the CDR3: TGCGCCAGCAGCTTGGAGGCTAGCGGGAGCAATCCGCAGTATTTT.

DNA for the CDR3: TGTGCCAGCAGTAACAGGGGGTTTAATTCACCCCTCCACTTT. It yields the protein CASSNRGFNSPLHF. The rearrangement links TRBV27 to TRBJ1-6; 8 bases align to TRBD1. The CDR3 runs to 14 residues. CDR1 MNHEY and CDR2 SMNVEV come from the germline V gene (reference sequence). V was clipped by 5 bases and J by 6 bases; unmatched bases: 3.

The chain combines TRBV11-1 with TRBJ1-1; unclear D gene. CDR1 SGHAT and CDR2 FQDESV come from the germline V gene (reference sequence). V was cut by 7 bases and J by 1 base, with 13 bases left in between. The CDR3 covers 14 residues. The CDR3 loop reads CASKWVGSNTEAFF. In nucleotides, the CDR3 is TGTGCCAGCAAGTGGGTGGGATCGAACACTGAAGCTTTCTTT. Full variable domain (rest looked up from reference TRBV11-1 and TRBJ1-1): EAEVAQSPRYKITEKSQAVAFWCDPISGHATLYWYRQILGQGPELLVQFQDESVVDDSQLPKDRFSAERLKGVDSTLKIQPAELGDSAMYLCASKWVGSNTEAFFGQGTRLTVV.

The V call is TRBV13, the J call TRBJ2-2; 7 bases align to TRBD2. The J segment lost 2 bases and the V segment lost 5 bases, leaving 8 bases of the junction unmatched. This CDR3 region has 16 residues. Germline CDR1 PRHDT, CDR2 FYEKMQ (reference sequence). In nucleotides, the CDR3 is TGTGCCAGCAGCCCTGGGGAGGGTTTAAACACCGGGGAGCTGTTTTTT. Translating it yields CASSPGEGLNTGELFF.

This clone was detected a few times. The rearrangement joins TRBV25-1 to TRBJ1-6; 10 positions agree with TRBD1. CDR3 length: 15 amino acids. Per the germline V gene, CDR1 is MGHDK and CDR2 is SYGVNS. V shed 6 bases, J shed 8 bases, and the junction held 7 bases outside the gene matches. For the CDR3, the DNA is TGTGCCAGCAGCGATGGGACAGGGGAGTATTCACCCCTCCACTTT. As protein: CASSDGTGEYSPLHF.

The V gene is TRBV13, the J gene TRBJ1-1, with a possible D match to TRBD1 (5 bases). Trimming cost V 0 bases and J 6 bases, with 14 bases left between them. The CDR3 totals 15 residues. Germline V gives CDR1 PRHDT, CDR2 FYEKMQ (reference sequence). The CDR3 reads CASSLGGVGSAEAFF. The CDR3 bases are TGTGCCAGCAGCTTAGGAGGGGTTGGTAGCGCTGAAGCTTTCTTT.